The 28 T cell receptor beta chains in this list originate from one sample, sequenced in a study of human T cells and chemical hapten exposure. The time point is: pre-sensitization, week 0. Treatment described: therapeutic diphenylcyclopropenone sensitization with weekly scalp DPC. TCRdb processed the RACE reads anew with MiXCR; each CDR3 protein has one entry. The sample lists almost 40,000 distinct CDR3 sequences; about 7.6% were seen once. Here the sequenced sample was whole blood, taken in connection with sensitization to the hapten diphenylcyclopropenone (DPC). All receptors come from a woman between 50 and 59 years old with alopecia areata. Some clones in this sample may be carry-over from other donors' samples.

This clonotype has a count of ten or more. The V gene is TRBV6-6, the J gene TRBJ2-7; 14 positions agree with TRBD2. This CDR3 comprises 16 residues. Looked up from germline, CDR1 is MNHNY and CDR2 is SVGAGI (reference sequence). V was clipped by 2 bases and J by 5 bases; unmatched bases: 5. CDR3 coding DNA: TGTGCCAGCAGTTACGGGGGACTAGCGGGAGACCACGAGCAGTACTTC. This gives the protein CASSYGGLAGDHEQYF.

This clonotype showed up many times. The chain employs TRBV5-1 and TRBJ2-2; TRBD2 aligns across 15 bases. This CDR3 comprises 17 residues. V was pared by 4 bases and J by 7 bases, with 8 bases of the junction left unmatched. Per the germline V gene, CDR1 is SGHRS and CDR2 is YFSETQ. This chain's CDR3 is CASSPGLAGGPDGELFF. The CDR3 DNA reads as TGCGCCAGCAGCCCCGGACTAGCGGGAGGGCCGGACGGGGAGCTGTTTTTT. The variable domain in full, with the rest retrieved from reference TRBV5-1 and TRBJ2-2, is KAGVTQTPRYLIKTRGQQVTLSCSPISGHRSVSWYQQTPGQGLQFLFEYFSETQRNKGNFPGRFSGRQFSNSRSEMNVSTLELGDSALYLCASSPGLAGGPDGELFFGEGSRLTVL.

In regard to this clonotype: A single base separates this from a much larger clone, so it may be a read error. The CDR3 nucleotides read TGTTCCAGCGCAGTTCGGGGGCAATACGAGCAGTACTTC. It translates to CSSAVRGQYEQYF. J is TRBJ2-7 and V is TRBV12-3 or TRBV12-4; D may match TRBD1 or TRBD2 (6 bases each). This CDR3 is 13 amino acids long.

In its sample, this clonotype was seen many times. The rearrangement uses TRBV6-2 or TRBV6-3 and TRBJ2-1, with 10 bases matching TRBD2. Per the germline V gene, CDR1 is MNHEY and CDR2 is SVGEGT. Losses at the gene ends were 2 bases for V and 4 bases for J; bases not matched to a gene: 8. The CDR3 consists of 17 residues. CDR3: CASSYRLSGRGYNEQFF. The CDR3 DNA follows: TGTGCCAGCAGTTACCGACTGAGCGGGAGGGGTTACAATGAGCAGTTCTTC.

The chain employs TRBV7-2 and TRBJ2-7; D is ambiguous. Per germline, CDR1 SGHTA and CDR2 FQGNSA. V was trimmed by 5 bases and J by 4 bases, leaving 12 bases between them. The CDR3 spans 13 residues. The CDR3 sequence: CASSRPTQYEQYF. In DNA form, the CDR3 reads TGTGCCAGCAGCCGTCCGACCCAATACGAGCAGTACTTC. Supplemented by reference TRBV7-2 and TRBJ2-7, the full variable domain reads GAGVSQSPSNKVTEKGKDVELRCDPISGHTALYWYRQSLGQGLEFLIYFQGNSAPDKSGLPSDRFSAERTGGSVSTLTIQRTQQEDSAVYLCASSRPTQYEQYFGPGTRLTVT.

This clonotype was detected many times. V and J are TRBV7-9 and TRBJ1-2; a possible D gene is TRBD1 (6 bases). The germline V gene encodes CDR1 SEHNR and CDR2 FQNEAQ (reference sequence). The V end lost 5 bases, the J end lost 4 bases, and 11 bases lay between the germline ends. This CDR3 is built from 13 residues. The CDR3 region is CASSRGQFYGYTF. The CDR3 DNA reads as TGTGCCAGCAGCCGTGGACAGTTCTATGGCTACACCTTC.

This clonotype was seen many times. The rearrangement uses TRBV10-3 and TRBJ2-7; 8 bases line up with TRBD1. Germline loops: CDR1 ENHRY, CDR2 SYGVKD. The CDR3 spans 14 residues. Trimming at V came to 8 bases and at J to 4 bases, leaving 10 bases not matched to a gene. The CDR3 protein is CAISRDRRPYEQYF. CDR3 nucleotides: TGTGCCATCTCCCGGGACAGGCGACCTTACGAGCAGTACTTC.

The J gene is TRBJ2-1, the V gene TRBV20-1; 9 nucleotides agree with TRBD2. Germline lookup yields CDR1 DFQATT and CDR2 SNEGSKA (reference sequence). Trimming cost V 6 bases and J 2 bases; bases outside gene matches: 5. The CDR3 loop spans 14 amino acids. The CDR3 sequence is CSAEIAGAYNEQFF. Here the CDR3 DNA reads TGCAGTGCGGAGATAGCGGGAGCCTACAATGAGCAGTTCTTC.

The chain joins TRBV3-1 to TRBJ2-5, with D unresolved. The CDR3 loop spans 12 amino acids. The V gene lost 8 bases and the J gene lost 1 base, with 8 bases spanning the gap. CDR1 is LGHDT and CDR2 is YNNKEL in the germline V gene (reference sequence). The CDR3 reads CASQLFQETQYF. The CDR3 DNA reads TGTGCCAGCCAGCTATTCCAAGAGACCCAGTACTTC.

This clonotype appeared many times. J is TRBJ2-5 and V is TRBV28, with a possible D match to TRBD1 (6 bases). This CDR3 is 13 amino acids long. V gave up 5 bases and J gave up 4 bases, with 11 bases separating them. The germline gives CDR1 MDHEN, CDR2 SYDVKM. The CDR3 loop is CASSAQGRETQYF. For the CDR3, the DNA is TGTGCCAGCAGTGCCCAGGGGCGAGAGACCCAGTACTTC.

The chain is built from TRBV3-1 and TRBJ2-7; TRBD2 might be the D (6 bases). V dropped 4 bases and J dropped 4 bases, with 14 bases sitting between them. Germline lookup yields CDR1 LGHDT and CDR2 YNNKEL (reference sequence). This CDR3 has 14 residues. CDR3 sequence reads: CASSRGLTGYEQYF. The CDR3 DNA reads TGTGCCAGCAGCCGAGGACTAACGGGGTACGAGCAGTACTTC.

This clonotype showed up many times. This chain joins TRBV11-2 and TRBJ2-7, with 8 positions matching TRBD2. The germline CDR1 and CDR2 sequences are SGHAT and FQNNGV. Trimming took 1 base from V and 1 from J; bases not matched to a gene: 6. The CDR3 consists of 16 residues. In DNA form, the CDR3 reads TGTGCCAGCAGCTTAGGATTTAGCGGGGTGTCCTACGAGCAGTACTTC. Its protein is CASSLGFSGVSYEQYF.

At least ten counts were recorded for this clonotype. The rearrangement uses TRBV6-1 and TRBJ2-1; D is possibly TRBD1 or TRBD2 (5 bases each). The germline gives CDR1 MNHNS, CDR2 SASEGT. This CDR3 comprises 15 residues. The V end was cut by 1 base, the J end by 7 bases, with 14 bases between. CDR3 coding DNA: TGTGCCAGCAGTGAAGTTTCAGGGAGTAGGAATGAGCAGTTCTTC. Amino acids: CASSEVSGSRNEQFF.

This clonotype was seen a few times. This chain uses TRBV6-1 with TRBJ1-1; D gene unclear. V was trimmed by 2 bases and J by 5 bases, leaving 15 bases between them. CDR1 and CDR2 from the germline V gene are MNHNS and SASEGT. The CDR3 consists of 15 residues. In DNA, the CDR3 is TGTGCCAGCAGTGAAAGATCGTTAATAGGGACTGAAGCTTTCTTT. The encoded protein is CASSERSLIGTEAFF.

V and J are TRBV4-3 and TRBJ1-6, with a tentative D call TRBD1 (5 bases). This CDR3 is built from 14 residues. V gave up 2 bases and J gave up 7 bases, with 9 bases separating them. From germline, CDR1 is LGHNA and CDR2 YSLEER. The CDR3 loop reads CASSQLQGNSPLHF. The CDR3 DNA follows: TGCGCCAGCAGCCAATTGCAGGGCAATTCACCCCTCCACTTT.

By proportion, this clonotype is medium-sized. This rearrangement joins TRBV28 to TRBJ2-7; D not resolved. V shed 5 bases and J shed 5 bases, with 16 bases lying between them. The CDR3 is made up of 14 amino acids. Germline assignment: CDR1 MDHEN and CDR2 SYDVKM. Here the CDR3 reads CASSTTAQSDEQYF. The CDR3 DNA reads as TGTGCCAGCAGTACTACCGCACAGTCGGACGAGCAGTACTTC. Full variable domain (missing parts from reference TRBV28 and TRBJ2-7): DVKVTQSSRYLVKRTGEKVFLECVQDMDHENMFWYRQDPGLGLRLIYFSYDVKMKEKGDIPEGYSVSREKKERFSLILESASTNQTSMYLCASSTTAQSDEQYFGPGTRLTVT.

This clonotype was picked up many times. The chain links TRBV11-3 to TRBJ1-2; D gene ambiguous. This CDR3 is 14 amino acids long. V gave up 0 bases and J gave up 1 base, with 6 bases separating them. The germline V gene encodes CDR1 SGHNT and CDR2 YENEEA. CDR3 residues: CASSLDSINYGYTF. CDR3 coding DNA: TGTGCCAGCAGCTTAGATAGTATTAACTATGGCTACACCTTC.

This clonotype appeared many times. The CDR3 is CATSGDRGHQPQHF. In DNA form, the CDR3 reads TGTGCCACCAGTGGGGACAGGGGGCACCAGCCCCAGCATTTT. This sequence joins TRBV24-1 and TRBJ1-5; 12 bases are a match to TRBD1. The J segment lost 7 bases and the V segment lost 5 bases, leaving 2 bases of the junction unmatched. In germline, CDR1 is KGHDR, CDR2 SFDVKD. The CDR3 covers 14 residues.

This clonotype was detected ten times or more. CDR3 residues: CSASRGSYNSPLHF. The CDR3 DNA reads as TGCAGTGCTAGCCGGGGCTCCTATAATTCACCCCTCCACTTT. The chain employs TRBV20-1 and TRBJ1-6; no firm D call. Trimming took 3 bases from V and 0 from J, leaving 6 bases between them. Germline V gives CDR1 DFQATT, CDR2 SNEGSKA (reference sequence). The CDR3 totals 14 residues.

This clonotype has ten or more counts. The V gene is TRBV6-5, the J gene TRBJ2-5; a possible D gene is TRBD2 (6 bases). This CDR3 is 15 amino acids long. The V and J ends lost 6 bases and 2 bases respectively, with 16 bases between them. The germline CDR1 and CDR2 sequences are MNHEY and SVGAGI. The CDR3 spells CASSSTSGRQETQYF. CDR3 nucleotides: TGTGCCAGCAGCTCGACTAGTGGGAGGCAAGAGACCCAGTACTTC.

This clonotype was seen repeatedly, ten times or more. The chain recombines TRBV20-1 with TRBJ1-5; tentative D call: TRBD1 (5 bases). The CDR3 totals 13 residues. V was clipped by 0 bases and J by 7 bases, with 10 bases between them. Germline V lookup: CDR1 DFQATT, CDR2 SNEGSKA (reference sequence). In DNA form, the CDR3 reads TGCAGTGCTAGAGAGGTTGGGGGGCAGCCCCAGCATTTT. It specifies CSAREVGGQPQHF.

This clonotype was seen repeatedly, ten times or more. The chain couples TRBV27 to TRBJ1-6; 7 bases fit TRBD1. V was pared by 2 bases and J by 10 bases, with 5 bases of the junction left unmatched. Germline V lookup: CDR1 MNHEY, CDR2 SMNVEV (reference sequence). The CDR3 is made up of 14 amino acids. The CDR3 loop reads CASSLARQGSPLHF. For the CDR3, the DNA is TGTGCCAGCAGTTTAGCGCGACAGGGATCACCCCTCCACTTT.

By sample fraction, this clonotype is medium-sized. The chain employs TRBV12-3 or TRBV12-4 and TRBJ2-7; the D gene could be TRBD1 or TRBD2 (6 bases each). The CDR3 covers 13 residues. Trimming shortened V by 7 bases and J by 0 bases, and 10 bases separated the two germline ends. CDR3 coding DNA: TGTGCCAGCACCCGGGGGCACTCCTACGAGCAGTACTTC. Translating it yields CASTRGHSYEQYF.

This clonotype was seen ten or more times. The chain recombines TRBV12-3 or TRBV12-4 with TRBJ2-5, with 10 bases fitting TRBD1. The trim removed 3 bases at V and 5 bases at J, leaving 3 bases unmatched. This CDR3 spans 14 amino acids. This chain's CDR3 is CASSFRQGAETQYF. DNA of the CDR3: TGTGCCAGCAGTTTCCGACAGGGGGCGGAGACCCAGTACTTC.

The chain combines TRBV5-1 with TRBJ2-5; D might be TRBD1 (5 bases). This CDR3 has 14 amino acids. V lost 6 bases and J lost 2, with 14 bases in between. Germline CDR1 is SGHRS and CDR2 is YFSETQ. The CDR3 sequence: CASKERGAQETQYF. CDR3 nucleotide sequence: TGCGCCAGCAAAGAAAGGGGTGCACAAGAGACCCAGTACTTC.

This clonotype occurred many times. The chain links TRBV29-1 to TRBJ1-5; 10 bases are shared with TRBD1. The J segment lost 5 bases and the V segment lost 4 bases, leaving 2 bases of the junction unmatched. Germline values: CDR1 SQVTM, CDR2 ANQGSEA. CDR3 length equals 13 residues. The CDR3, as DNA: TGCAGCGTTGGACAGGGGGCGGATCAGCCCCAGCATTTT. Translation gives CSVGQGADQPQHF.

There are many counts of this clonotype. The rearrangement links TRBV4-1 to TRBJ2-7; TRBD1 agrees at 9 bases. V lost 3 bases and J lost 5; bases outside the gene matches: 5. The CDR3 contains 14 residues. The germline CDR1 and CDR2 sequences are MGHRA and YSYEKL. CDR3 sequence (DNA): TGCGCCAGCAGCCATCGACAGGGGGTTCACGAGCAGTACTTC. This encodes CASSHRQGVHEQYF.

This clonotype was counted at least ten times. The chain is built from TRBV28 and TRBJ2-7; D remains ambiguous. Germline CDR1 and CDR2: MDHEN and SYDVKM. CDR3 length: 11 residues. V dropped 5 bases and J dropped 3 bases, with 5 bases sitting between them. The chain's CDR3 is CASSQNYEQYF. The DNA of the CDR3 is TGTGCCAGCAGTCAAAACTACGAGCAGTACTTC.